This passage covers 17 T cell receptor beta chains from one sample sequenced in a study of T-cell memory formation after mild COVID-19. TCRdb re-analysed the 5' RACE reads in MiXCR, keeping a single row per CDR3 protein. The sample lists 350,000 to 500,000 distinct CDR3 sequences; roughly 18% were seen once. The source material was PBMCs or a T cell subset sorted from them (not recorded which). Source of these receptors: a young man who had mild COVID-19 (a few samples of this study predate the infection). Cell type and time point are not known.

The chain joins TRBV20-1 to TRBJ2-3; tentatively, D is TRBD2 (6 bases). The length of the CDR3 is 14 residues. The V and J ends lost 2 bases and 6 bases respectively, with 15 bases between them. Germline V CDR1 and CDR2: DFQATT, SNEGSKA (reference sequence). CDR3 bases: TGCAGTGCTAGAATTATAGCGGCAAGGGATACGCAGTATTTT. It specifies CSARIIAARDTQYF.

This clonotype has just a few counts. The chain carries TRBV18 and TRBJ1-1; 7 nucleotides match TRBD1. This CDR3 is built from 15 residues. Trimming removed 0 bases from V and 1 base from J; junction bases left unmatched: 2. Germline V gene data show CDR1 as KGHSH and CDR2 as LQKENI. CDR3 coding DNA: TGTGCCAGCTCACCACCGGCAGGGGGGAACACTGAAGCTTTCTTT. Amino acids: CASSPPAGGNTEAFF.

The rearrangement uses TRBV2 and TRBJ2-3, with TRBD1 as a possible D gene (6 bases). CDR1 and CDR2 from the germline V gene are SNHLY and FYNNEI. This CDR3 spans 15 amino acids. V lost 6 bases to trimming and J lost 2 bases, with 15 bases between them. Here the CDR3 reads CASSLSYRVTDTQYF. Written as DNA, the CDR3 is TGTGCCAGCAGCCTTTCTTACAGGGTCACAGATACGCAGTATTTT.

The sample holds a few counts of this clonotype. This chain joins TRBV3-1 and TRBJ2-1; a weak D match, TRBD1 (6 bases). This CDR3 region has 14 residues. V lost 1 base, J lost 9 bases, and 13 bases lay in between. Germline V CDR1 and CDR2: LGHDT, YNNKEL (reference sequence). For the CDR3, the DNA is TGTGCCAGCAGCCAAGTTACAGGGAGCGGTGAGCAGTTCTTC. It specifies CASSQVTGSGEQFF.

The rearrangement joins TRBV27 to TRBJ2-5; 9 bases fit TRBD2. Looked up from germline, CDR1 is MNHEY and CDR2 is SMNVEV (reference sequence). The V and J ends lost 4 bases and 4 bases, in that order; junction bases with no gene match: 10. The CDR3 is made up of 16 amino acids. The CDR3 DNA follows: TGTGCCAGCAGTTCCGGACTAGCGAGGAGGGGAGAGACCCAGTACTTC. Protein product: CASSSGLARRGETQYF.

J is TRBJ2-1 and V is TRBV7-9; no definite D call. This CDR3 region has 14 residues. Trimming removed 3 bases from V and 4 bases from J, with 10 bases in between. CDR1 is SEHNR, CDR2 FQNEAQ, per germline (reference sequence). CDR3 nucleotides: TGTGCCAGCAGCTTCCCCCTCATTTACAATGAGCAGTTCTTC. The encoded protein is CASSFPLIYNEQFF.

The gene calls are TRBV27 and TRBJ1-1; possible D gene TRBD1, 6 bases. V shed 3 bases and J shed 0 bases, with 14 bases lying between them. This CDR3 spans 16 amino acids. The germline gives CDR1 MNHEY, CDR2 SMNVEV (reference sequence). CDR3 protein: CASSFGQGKMNTEAFF. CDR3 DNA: TGTGCCAGCAGTTTTGGGCAGGGGAAAATGAACACTGAAGCTTTCTTT.

The CDR3 loop reads CASSLIGQGPYGYTF. CDR3 coding DNA: TGTGCCAGCAGCTTAATTGGGCAGGGCCCGTATGGCTACACCTTC. This sequence joins TRBV7-2 and TRBJ1-2, with a possible D match to TRBD1 (5 bases). Looked up from germline, CDR1 is SGHTA and CDR2 is FQGNSA. V dropped 2 bases and J dropped 5 bases, with 15 bases sitting between them. The CDR3 consists of 15 residues. The whole variable domain, filled in from reference TRBV7-2 and TRBJ1-2, reads GAGVSQSPSNKVTEKGKDVELRCDPISGHTALYWYRQSLGQGLEFLIYFQGNSAPDKSGLPSDRFSAERTGGSVSTLTIQRTQQEDSAVYLCASSLIGQGPYGYTFGSGTRLTVV.

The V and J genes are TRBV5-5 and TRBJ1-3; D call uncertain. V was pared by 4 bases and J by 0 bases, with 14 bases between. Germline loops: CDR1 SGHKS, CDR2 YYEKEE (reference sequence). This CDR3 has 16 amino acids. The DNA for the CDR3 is TGTGCCAGCAGCCTGGAGCAGAGCACCTCTGGAAACACCATATATTTT. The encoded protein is CASSLEQSTSGNTIYF.

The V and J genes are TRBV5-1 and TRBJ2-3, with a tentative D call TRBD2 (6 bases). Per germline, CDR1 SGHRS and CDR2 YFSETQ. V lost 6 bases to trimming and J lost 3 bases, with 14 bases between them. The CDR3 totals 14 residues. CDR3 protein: CASTPTGVTDTQYF. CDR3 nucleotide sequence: TGCGCCAGCACCCCGACGGGGGTTACAGATACGCAGTATTTT.

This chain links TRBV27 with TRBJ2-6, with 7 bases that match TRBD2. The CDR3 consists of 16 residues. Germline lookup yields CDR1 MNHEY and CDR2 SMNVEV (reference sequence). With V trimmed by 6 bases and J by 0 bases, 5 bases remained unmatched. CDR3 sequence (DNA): TGTGCCAGCAGGCGAAGCGGGGACTCTGGGGCCAACGTCCTGACTTTC. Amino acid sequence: CASRRSGDSGANVLTF.

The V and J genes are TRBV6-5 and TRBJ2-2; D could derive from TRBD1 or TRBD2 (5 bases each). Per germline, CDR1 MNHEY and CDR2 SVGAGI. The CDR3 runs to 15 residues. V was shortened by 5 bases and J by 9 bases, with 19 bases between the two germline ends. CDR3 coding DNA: TGTGCCAGCAGTCGAGGGACCCTTAATGTCAGGGAGCTGTTTTTT. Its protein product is CASSRGTLNVRELFF.

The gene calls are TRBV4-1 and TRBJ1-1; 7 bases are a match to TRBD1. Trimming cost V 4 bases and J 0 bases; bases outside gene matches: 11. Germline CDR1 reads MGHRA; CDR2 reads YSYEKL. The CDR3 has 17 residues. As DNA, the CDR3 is TGCGCCAGCAGCCCAGGACAGGCAATTAGCATGAACACTGAAGCTTTCTTT. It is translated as CASSPGQAISMNTEAFF.

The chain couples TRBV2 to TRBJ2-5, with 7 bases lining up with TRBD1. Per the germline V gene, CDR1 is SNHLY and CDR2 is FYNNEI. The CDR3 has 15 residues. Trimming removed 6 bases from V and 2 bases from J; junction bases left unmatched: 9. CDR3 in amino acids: CASSGLRDRQETQYF. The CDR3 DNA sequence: TGTGCCAGCAGCGGACTCCGGGACAGACAAGAGACCCAGTACTTC.

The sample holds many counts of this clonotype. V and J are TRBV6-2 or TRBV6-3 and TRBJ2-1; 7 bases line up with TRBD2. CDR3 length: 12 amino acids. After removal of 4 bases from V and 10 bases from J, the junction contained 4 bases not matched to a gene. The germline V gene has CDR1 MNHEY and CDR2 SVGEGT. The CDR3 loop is CASSFDSGEQFF. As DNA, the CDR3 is TGTGCCAGCAGTTTCGATAGCGGGGAGCAGTTCTTC.

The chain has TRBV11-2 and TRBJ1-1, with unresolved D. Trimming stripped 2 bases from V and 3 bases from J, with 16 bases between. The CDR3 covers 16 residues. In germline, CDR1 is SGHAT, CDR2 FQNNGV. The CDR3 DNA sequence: TGTGCCAGCAGCTTAACCGCCCCTTCCCGGGACACTGAAGCTTTCTTT. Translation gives CASSLTAPSRDTEAFF.

The DNA for the CDR3 is TGTGCCAGCAGCGTGGGACAGGGGGGGAATGAGCAGTTCTTC. Its translation: CASSVGQGGNEQFF. V gene TRBV7-2 combines with J gene TRBJ2-1; 11 bases are a match to TRBD1. Germline lookup yields CDR1 SGHTA and CDR2 FQGNSA. J gave up 7 bases and V 5 bases, and 4 bases lay outside the gene matches. CDR3 length equals 14 residues.